A single sample is the source of the 2 T cell receptor beta chains below, sequenced in a study of technical replicates of blood from a few donors. TCRdb's table, derived via immunoSEQ multiplex PCR, lists solely in-frame clones and lacks some. Of roughly 60,000 clones detected, 89% appear once; the ten largest clones hold around 4.8%. Input material: PBMCs. The receptor set was obtained from a human donor in good health. Some clones in this sample may be carry-over from other donors' samples.

The chain uses TRBV6-6 and TRBJ2-3; 12 bases line up with TRBD2. The germline CDR1 and CDR2 sequences are MNHNY and SVGAGI (reference sequence). J lost 5 bases, V lost 2 bases, and 5 bases had no gene match. CDR3 length: 16 amino acids. CDR3 bases: TGTGCCAGCAGTTACGCTAGCGGGGGGGGATTAGATACGCAGTATTTT. Translation gives CASSYASGGGLDTQYF.

The V gene is TRBV4-2, the J gene TRBJ1-2; TRBD1 matches at 9 bases. The length of the CDR3 is 14 residues. The V gene end was trimmed by 0 bases and the J gene end by 8 bases; junction bases not matched to a gene: 4. CDR1 LGHNA and CDR2 YNFKEQ come from the germline V gene. CDR3 residues: CASSQESTGGGYTF. CDR3 nucleotides: TGTGCCAGCAGCCAAGAATCGACAGGGGGAGGCTACACCTTC.